This TCR beta chain was obtained from a study of technical replicates of blood from four donors. The germline V gene has CDR1 SGHDN and CDR2 FVKESK. The CDR3 has 14 amino acids. V was cut by 4 bases and J by 4 bases, with 14 bases left in between. Clones were sequenced by immunoSEQ multiplex PCR, and TCRdb holds only the in-frame ones, with some missing. The sample records roughly 79,000 clones, more than 90% being singletons. Sample: T cells isolated from PBMCs. The chain employs TRBV14 and TRBJ2-7; tentative D call: TRBD2 (6 bases). The clonotype originates from a human donor in good health. The CDR3 is CASSRGAGTYEQYF. The CDR3 nucleotides are TGTGCCAGCAGCCGAGGGGCAGGGACTTACGAGCAGTACTTC.